The 2 T cell receptor beta chains reported below all come from one sample, sequenced in a study of shared clonotypes between healthy human individuals. The table came from immunoSEQ multiplex PCR; TCRdb's copy has only in-frame clones and leaves some out. The sample shows 550,000 to 600,000 clones, about 98% of them seen only once. Selected positively for CCR7 and CD45RO-negative, naive CD8 cells excluded terminally differentiated effector memory CD45RA+ cells. Sequences were obtained from naive CD8+ T cells sorted from blood. All receptors come from a man aged 30-40 years in good health.

This chain uses TRBV9 with TRBJ2-2; D remains ambiguous. This CDR3 is 15 amino acids long. Germline V CDR1 and CDR2: SGDLS, YYNGEE. Trimming stripped 4 bases from V and 5 bases from J, with 15 bases between. In DNA, the CDR3 is TGTGCCAGCAGCACGAGCAGTCCGGTGACCGGGGAGCTGTTTTTT. Protein: CASSTSSPVTGELFF.

Comments on this clone: The sample carries other DNA sequences with the same CDR3. The gene calls are TRBV5-1 and TRBJ2-1; 7 bases align to TRBD2. The V segment lost 4 bases and the J segment 0 bases; nucleotides outside the gene matches: 7. CDR3 size: 16 residues. Per the germline V gene, CDR1 is SGHRS and CDR2 is YFSETQ. CDR3 residues: CASSPRGGSSYNEQFF. In DNA form, the CDR3 reads TGCGCCAGCAGCCCCCGCGGCGGGAGCTCCTACAATGAGCAGTTCTTC.